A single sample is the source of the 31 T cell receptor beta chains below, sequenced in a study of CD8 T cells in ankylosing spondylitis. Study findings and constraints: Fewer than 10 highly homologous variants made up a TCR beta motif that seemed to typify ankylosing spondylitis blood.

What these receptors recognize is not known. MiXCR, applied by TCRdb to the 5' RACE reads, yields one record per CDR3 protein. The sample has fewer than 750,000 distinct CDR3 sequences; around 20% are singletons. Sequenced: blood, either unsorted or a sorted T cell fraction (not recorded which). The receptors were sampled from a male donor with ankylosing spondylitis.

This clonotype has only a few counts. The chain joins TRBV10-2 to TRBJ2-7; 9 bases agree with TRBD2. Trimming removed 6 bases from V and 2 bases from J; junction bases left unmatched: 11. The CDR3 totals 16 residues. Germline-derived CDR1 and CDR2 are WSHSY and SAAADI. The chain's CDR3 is CASRTQLAGNPYEQYF. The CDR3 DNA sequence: TGCGCCAGCAGAACACAGCTAGCGGGGAACCCCTACGAGCAGTACTTC.

The CDR3 bases are TGCAGCGTTGAGACAGCCGGCAGTCAGCAGTACTTC. Protein sequence: CSVETAGSQQYF. The chain joins TRBV29-1 to TRBJ2-7, with a tentative D call TRBD1 (5 bases). Trimming removed 3 bases at V and 8 bases at J, with 14 bases between. This CDR3 has 12 amino acids. Germline lookup yields CDR1 SQVTM and CDR2 ANQGSEA.

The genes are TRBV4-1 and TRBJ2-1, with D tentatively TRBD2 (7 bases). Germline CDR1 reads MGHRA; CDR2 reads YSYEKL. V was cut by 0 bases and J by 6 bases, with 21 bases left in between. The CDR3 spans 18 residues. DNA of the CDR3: TGCGCCAGCAGCCAAGAAGGGGTTCTGGGAGGGGGGCGCAATGAGCAGTTCTTC. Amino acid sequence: CASSQEGVLGGGRNEQFF.

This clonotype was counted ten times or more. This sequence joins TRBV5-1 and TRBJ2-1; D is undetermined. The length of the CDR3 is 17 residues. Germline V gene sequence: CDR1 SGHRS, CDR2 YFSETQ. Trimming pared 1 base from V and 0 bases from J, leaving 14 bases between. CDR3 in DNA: TGCGCCAGCAGCTTGCTCCTCCGCTCCAGCTCCTACAATGAGCAGTTCTTC. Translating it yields CASSLLLRSSSYNEQFF.

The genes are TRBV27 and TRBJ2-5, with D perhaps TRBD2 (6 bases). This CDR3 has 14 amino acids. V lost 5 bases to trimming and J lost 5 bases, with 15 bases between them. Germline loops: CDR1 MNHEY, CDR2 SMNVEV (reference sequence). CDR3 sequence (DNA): TGTGCCAGCAGTGGAAAGGCGGGGCGGGAGACCCAGTACTTC. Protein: CASSGKAGRETQYF.

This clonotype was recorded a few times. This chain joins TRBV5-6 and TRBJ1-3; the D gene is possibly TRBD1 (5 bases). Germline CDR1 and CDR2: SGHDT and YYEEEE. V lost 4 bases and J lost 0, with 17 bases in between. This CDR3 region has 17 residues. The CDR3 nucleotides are TGTGCCAGCAGCGCTTCATTTGGGGGTATCTCTGGAAACACCATATATTTT. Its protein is CASSASFGGISGNTIYF. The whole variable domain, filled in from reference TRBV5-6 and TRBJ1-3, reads DAGVTQSPTHLIKTRGQQVTLRCSPKSGHDTVSWYQQALGQGPQFIFQYYEEEERQRGNFPDRFSGHQFPNYSSELNVNALLLGDSALYLCASSASFGGISGNTIYFGEGSWLTVV.

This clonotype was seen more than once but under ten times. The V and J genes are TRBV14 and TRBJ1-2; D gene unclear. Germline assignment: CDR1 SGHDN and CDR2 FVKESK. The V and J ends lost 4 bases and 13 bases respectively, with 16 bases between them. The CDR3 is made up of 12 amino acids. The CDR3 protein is CASSRPRLPATF. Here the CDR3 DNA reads TGTGCCAGCAGCCGACCCCGACTCCCTGCCACCTTC.

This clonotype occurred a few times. CDR3 bases: TGTGCCAGCAGCTTAGACAGGGACGAGACCCAGTACTTC. As protein: CASSLDRDETQYF. V is TRBV7-3 and J is TRBJ2-5; 7 bases fit TRBD1. V shed 2 bases and J 5 bases; nucleotides not matched to a gene: 2. CDR3 length: 13 amino acids. Germline loops: CDR1 SGHTA, CDR2 FQGTGA.

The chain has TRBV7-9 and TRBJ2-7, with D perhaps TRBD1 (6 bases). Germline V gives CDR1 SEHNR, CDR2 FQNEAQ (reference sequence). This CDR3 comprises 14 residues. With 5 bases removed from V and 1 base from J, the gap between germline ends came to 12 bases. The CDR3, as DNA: TGTGCCAGCAGCCACCGGGACAAATCCTACGAGCAGTACTTC. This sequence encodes CASSHRDKSYEQYF.

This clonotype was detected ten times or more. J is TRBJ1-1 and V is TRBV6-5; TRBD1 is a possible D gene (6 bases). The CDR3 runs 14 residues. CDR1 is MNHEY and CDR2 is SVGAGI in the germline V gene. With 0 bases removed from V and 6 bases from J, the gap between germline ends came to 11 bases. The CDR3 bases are TGTGCCAGCAGTTACTCTCAGGGGATAGCTGAAGCTTTCTTT. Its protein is CASSYSQGIAEAFF.

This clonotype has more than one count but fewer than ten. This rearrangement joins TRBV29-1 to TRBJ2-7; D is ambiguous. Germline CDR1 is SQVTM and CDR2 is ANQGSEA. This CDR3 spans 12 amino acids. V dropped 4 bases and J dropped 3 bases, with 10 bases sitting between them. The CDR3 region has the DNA TGCAGCGTTGTAGGCCTAAACTACGAGCAGTACTTC. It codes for CSVVGLNYEQYF.

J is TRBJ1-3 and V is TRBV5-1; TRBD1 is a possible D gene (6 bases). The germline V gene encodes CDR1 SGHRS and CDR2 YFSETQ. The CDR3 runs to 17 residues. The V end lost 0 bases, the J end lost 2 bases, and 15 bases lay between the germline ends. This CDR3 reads CASSLAAGTPTGNTIYF. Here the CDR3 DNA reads TGCGCCAGCAGCTTGGCCGCCGGGACACCAACTGGAAACACCATATATTTT.

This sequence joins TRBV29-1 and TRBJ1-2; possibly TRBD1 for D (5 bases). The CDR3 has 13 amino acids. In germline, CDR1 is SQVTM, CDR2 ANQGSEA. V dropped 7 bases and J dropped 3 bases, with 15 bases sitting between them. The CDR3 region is CSALGGEDYGYTF. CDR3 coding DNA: TGCAGCGCTTTGGGGGGAGAAGACTATGGCTACACCTTC.

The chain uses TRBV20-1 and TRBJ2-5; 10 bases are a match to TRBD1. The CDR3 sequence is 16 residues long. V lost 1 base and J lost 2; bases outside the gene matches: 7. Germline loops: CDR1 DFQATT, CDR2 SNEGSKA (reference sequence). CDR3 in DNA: TGCAGTGCTAGAGTTGCCGGGACAGGGGTGCAAGAGACCCAGTACTTC. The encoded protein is CSARVAGTGVQETQYF.

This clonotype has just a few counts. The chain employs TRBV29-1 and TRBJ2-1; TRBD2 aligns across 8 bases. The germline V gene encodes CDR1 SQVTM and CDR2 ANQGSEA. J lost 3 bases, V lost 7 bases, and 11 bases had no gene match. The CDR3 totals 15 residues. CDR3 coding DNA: TGCAGCGGGATAGCGGGGAGGGCCTTCTACAATGAGCAGTTCTTC. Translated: CSGIAGRAFYNEQFF.

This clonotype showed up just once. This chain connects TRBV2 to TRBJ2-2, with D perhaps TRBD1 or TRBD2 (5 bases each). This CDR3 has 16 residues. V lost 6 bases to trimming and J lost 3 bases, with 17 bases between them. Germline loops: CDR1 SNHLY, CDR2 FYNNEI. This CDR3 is CASSTTVYGDTGELFF. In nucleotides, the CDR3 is TGTGCCAGCAGCACGACAGTTTACGGGGACACCGGGGAGCTGTTTTTT.

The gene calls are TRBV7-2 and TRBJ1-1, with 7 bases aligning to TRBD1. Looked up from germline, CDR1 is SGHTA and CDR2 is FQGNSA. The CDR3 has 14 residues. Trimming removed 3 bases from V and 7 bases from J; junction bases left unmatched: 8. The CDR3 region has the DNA TGTGCCAGCAGCTTCCCCCCGACAGGGAATGAAGCTTTCTTT. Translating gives CASSFPPTGNEAFF.

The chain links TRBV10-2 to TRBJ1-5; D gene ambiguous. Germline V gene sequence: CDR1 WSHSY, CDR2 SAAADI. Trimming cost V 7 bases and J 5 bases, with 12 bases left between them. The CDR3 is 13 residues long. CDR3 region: CASKSGNDQPQHF. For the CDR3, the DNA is TGCGCCAGCAAATCTGGGAATGATCAGCCCCAGCATTTT.

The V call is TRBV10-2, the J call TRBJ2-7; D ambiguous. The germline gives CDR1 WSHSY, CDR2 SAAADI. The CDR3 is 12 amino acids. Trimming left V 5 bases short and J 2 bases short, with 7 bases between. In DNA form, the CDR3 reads TGCGCCAGCAGTAACAGCCCCTACGAGCAGTACTTC. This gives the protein CASSNSPYEQYF.

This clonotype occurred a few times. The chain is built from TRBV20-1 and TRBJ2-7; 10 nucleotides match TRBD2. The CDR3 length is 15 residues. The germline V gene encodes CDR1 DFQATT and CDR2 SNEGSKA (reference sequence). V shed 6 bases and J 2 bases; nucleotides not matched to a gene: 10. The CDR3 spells CSAPGELAGTYEQYF. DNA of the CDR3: TGCAGTGCCCCGGGAGAACTAGCGGGGACCTACGAGCAGTACTTC.

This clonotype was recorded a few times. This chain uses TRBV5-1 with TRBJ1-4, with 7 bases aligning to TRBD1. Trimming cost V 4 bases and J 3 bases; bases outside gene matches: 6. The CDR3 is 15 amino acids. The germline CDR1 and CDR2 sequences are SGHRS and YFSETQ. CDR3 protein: CASSPTGQSNEKLFF. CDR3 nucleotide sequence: TGCGCCAGCAGCCCGACGGGACAGTCTAATGAAAAACTGTTTTTT.

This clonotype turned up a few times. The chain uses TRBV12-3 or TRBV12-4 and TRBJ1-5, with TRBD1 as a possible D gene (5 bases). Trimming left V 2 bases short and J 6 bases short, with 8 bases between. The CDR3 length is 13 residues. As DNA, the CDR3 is TGTGCCAGCAGTTTACAGGGTTTTCAGCCCCAGCATTTT. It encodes CASSLQGFQPQHF.

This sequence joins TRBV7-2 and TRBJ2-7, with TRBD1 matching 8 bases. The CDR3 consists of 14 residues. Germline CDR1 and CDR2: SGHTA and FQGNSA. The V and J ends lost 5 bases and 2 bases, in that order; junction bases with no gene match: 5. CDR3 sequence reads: CASSPQGVTYEQYF. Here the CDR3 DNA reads TGTGCCAGCAGCCCACAGGGGGTAACCTACGAGCAGTACTTC.

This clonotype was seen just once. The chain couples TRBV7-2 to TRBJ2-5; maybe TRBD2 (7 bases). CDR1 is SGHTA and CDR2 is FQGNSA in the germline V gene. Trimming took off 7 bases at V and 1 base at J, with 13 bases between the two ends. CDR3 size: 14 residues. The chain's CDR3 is CASTRAGAQETQYF. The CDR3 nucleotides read TGTGCCAGCACCCGGGCGGGGGCCCAAGAGACCCAGTACTTC. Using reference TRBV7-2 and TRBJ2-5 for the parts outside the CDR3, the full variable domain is GAGVSQSPSNKVTEKGKDVELRCDPISGHTALYWYRQSLGQGLEFLIYFQGNSAPDKSGLPSDRFSAERTGGSVSTLTIQRTQQEDSAVYLCASTRAGAQETQYFGPGTRLLVL.

The CDR3 nucleotides read TGCGCCAGCCGACAGGGGACCAGTTACGAGCAGTACTTC. Translated, it gives CASRQGTSYEQYF. This chain uses TRBV5-1 with TRBJ2-7, with TRBD1 identical over 8 bases. Germline loops: CDR1 SGHRS, CDR2 YFSETQ. V trimming: 7 bases; J trimming: 4 bases; junction bases outside the gene matches: 7. The CDR3 covers 13 residues.

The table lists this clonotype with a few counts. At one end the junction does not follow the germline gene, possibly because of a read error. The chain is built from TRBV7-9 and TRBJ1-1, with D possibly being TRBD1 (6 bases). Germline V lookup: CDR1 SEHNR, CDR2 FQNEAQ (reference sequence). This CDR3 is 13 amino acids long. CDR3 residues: CASSDTQGEGALF. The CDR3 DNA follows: TGTGCCAGCAGCGACACACAGGGTGAAGGAGCTTTATTT.

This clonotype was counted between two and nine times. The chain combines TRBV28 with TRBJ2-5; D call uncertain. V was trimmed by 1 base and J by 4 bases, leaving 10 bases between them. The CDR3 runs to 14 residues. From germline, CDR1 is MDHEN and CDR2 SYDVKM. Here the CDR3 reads CASSLLDPRETQYF. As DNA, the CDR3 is TGTGCCAGCAGTTTATTAGATCCGAGAGAGACCCAGTACTTC.

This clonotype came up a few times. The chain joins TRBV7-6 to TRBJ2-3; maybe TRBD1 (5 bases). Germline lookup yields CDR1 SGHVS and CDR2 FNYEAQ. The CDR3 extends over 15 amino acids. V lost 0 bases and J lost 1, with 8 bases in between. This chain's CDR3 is CASSLAQGGTDTQYF. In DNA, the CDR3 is TGTGCCAGCAGCTTAGCGCAGGGTGGCACAGATACGCAGTATTTT.

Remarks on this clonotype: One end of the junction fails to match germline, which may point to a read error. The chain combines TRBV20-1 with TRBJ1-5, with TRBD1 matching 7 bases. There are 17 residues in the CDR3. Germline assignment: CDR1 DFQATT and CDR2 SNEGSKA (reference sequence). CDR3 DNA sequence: TGCTGTGCTCGCAGGACAGGACGGGCCCCTGGGGAAGAGCCCCAGCATTTT. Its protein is CCARRTGRAPGEEPQHF.

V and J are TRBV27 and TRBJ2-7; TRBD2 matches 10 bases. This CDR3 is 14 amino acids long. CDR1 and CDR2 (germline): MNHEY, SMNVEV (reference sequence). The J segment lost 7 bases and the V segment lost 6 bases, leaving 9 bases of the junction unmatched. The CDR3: CASRLAGYIEEQYF. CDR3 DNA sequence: TGTGCCAGCAGACTAGCGGGATATATAGAAGAGCAGTACTTC.

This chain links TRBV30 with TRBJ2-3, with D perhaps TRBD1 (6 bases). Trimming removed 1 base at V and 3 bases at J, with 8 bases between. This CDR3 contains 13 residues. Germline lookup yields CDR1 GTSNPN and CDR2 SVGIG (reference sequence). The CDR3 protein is CAWSGDKTDTQYF. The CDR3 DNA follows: TGTGCCTGGAGTGGGGACAAAACAGATACGCAGTATTTT.